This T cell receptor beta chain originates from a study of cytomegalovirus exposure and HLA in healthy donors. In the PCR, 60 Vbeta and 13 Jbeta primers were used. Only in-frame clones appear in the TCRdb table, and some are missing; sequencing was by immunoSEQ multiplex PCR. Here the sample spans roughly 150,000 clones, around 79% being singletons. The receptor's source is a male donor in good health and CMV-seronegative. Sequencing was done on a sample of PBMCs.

The CDR3 protein is CASSLSSGYNEQFF. The CDR3 DNA is TGCGCCAGCAGCTTGTCTAGCGGCTACAATGAGCAGTTCTTC. The V and J genes are TRBV5-1 and TRBJ2-1; 7 bases line up with TRBD2. CDR1 and CDR2 (germline): SGHRS, YFSETQ. Germline trimming cut 1 base from V and 3 bases from J; bases unmatched to any gene: 1. The CDR3 totals 14 residues.